This T cell receptor beta chain originates from a study of T cells in Graves' hyperthyroidism and ophthalmopathy (dated by TCRdb to the late 2010s). Study-wide context: Peripheral blood samples were taken at the time of initial diagnosis, prior to any treatment. To identify distinguishing TCR V-J signatures, a discovery cohort of about 95 patients was used, comprising under 45 with Graves' ophthalmopathy and 57 with stable Graves' hyperthyroidism. Prospective prediction of ophthalmopathy was tested in an independent validation cohort of 18 to 20 hyperthyroidism patients and roughly 16 patients who later progressed to ophthalmopathy. For training and testing, the 100 or so patients in the discovery cohort were randomly divided in a 7:3 ratio. In addition, the study compared T-cell repertoires in thyroid tissue and in blood from roughly six Graves' hyperthyroidism patients. After blood sampling, hyperthyroidism patients were treated with methimazole at a starting dose of 30 mg daily, and ophthalmopathy patients were treated with high-dose intravenous methylprednisolone. TCR Vbeta CDR3 sequencing of roughly 140 peripheral blood samples (roughly 41 ophthalmopathy, 70 to 85 hyperthyroidism and approximately 17 progressor patients) is reported in the paper.

With respect to this clonotype: Which antigen it targets is not known. Base qualities were left out, and no much larger clone turns up one base away.

What the research found in general, with its limitations: Most expanded thyroid clonotypes (frequency above 0.001) were also detected in blood, suggesting blood repertoires may reflect thyroid immune responses. A model built on a 13 V-J signature distinguished ophthalmopathy from stable hyperthyroidism, reaching roughly 88% sensitivity and about 81% specificity in cross-validation and 80%/75% in testing. No statistical method was used to fix the sample size in advance, and group allocation was not hidden from the investigators. In validation, progression to ophthalmopathy was predicted by the model with 70.59% sensitivity and roughly 72% specificity, a median of approximately 6.5 months before onset.

The hyperthyroidism patients were between 18 and 65 years old and newly diagnosed, with a disease duration of less than 2 months. The study excluded patients with uncontrolled infections, other autoimmune diseases, pregnancy or lactation. Diagnoses were based on clinical symptoms, serum thyroxine and TRAb, thyroid ultrasound and orbital computed tomography. Blood from progressor patients was collected at the time of first diagnosis with hyperthyroidism, before any ophthalmopathy symptoms had appeared. PBMCs were separated from 7.5 to 10 ml of fresh peripheral blood using Ficoll-Paque density gradient centrifugation. Progressor patients were initially diagnosed with Graves' hyperthyroidism and developed ophthalmopathy during follow-up. Total RNA was extracted with Trizol reagent, and quality was checked on an Agilent 2100 Bioanalyzer. The TCR beta CDR3 regions were amplified from the RNA transcripts. The first round of RT-PCR for the TCR CDR3 was performed with the HTBI primer set and the Qiagen OneStep RT-PCR kit. The libraries were constructed in a second round of multiplex PCR and then size-selected and purified. Sequencing of the libraries was done on an Illumina HiSeq2000 using paired-end 100 bp reads. Per the source publication's procedure: Raw data were processed with SOAPnuke, discarding reads with adapters, uncalled bases, mean Phred below 15, or no exact constant-primer or identifier match. COPE v1.2.5 was used to merge the high-quality paired reads, and each unique nucleotide sequence was defined as a clonotype. Clonotypes were aligned to IMGT TRBV, TRBD and TRBJ reference segments using MiTCR v1.1. Only V-J combinations with frequency above 0.0001, covering 99% to 99.2% of repertoires, were analysed. The TCS score was defined as the ratio of F50 (clonal expansion) to E x V (chaos), calculated using BLOSUM62-based TCRdist between CDR3 peptides within each V-J. Welch's t-statistics and random forest reduced 500 to 550 V-J features to 10 to 15, which were used in a naive Bayes classifier (R e1071). TCRdb reprocessed the public reads (quality trimming at Q25 with fastp, clone calling with MiXCR) and kept in-frame beta chains. Here each entry gathers all rows of one CDR3 protein and keeps the most common genes and DNA. What appears here as the V and J calls and clone size reflects TCRdb's work, not the paper's. The sample table contains some 150,000 distinct CDR3 sequences; only one count was recorded for 22% of them. Together, the top ten hold around two thirds of the sample.

Reading from cysteine to phenylalanine, the CDR3 counts 14 amino acids. Here the CDR3 DNA is all that survives: 42 bases in frame from base 1. CDR1 SNHLY and CDR2 FYNNEI are derived from the germline V gene. V loses 7 bases of germline sequence and J loses 0 bases, and the interval between the two ends is 10 bases. The V gene is TRBV2 and the J gene is TRBJ1-3; the D gene is perhaps TRBD1, on 5 matching bases. The TCR originated in a woman between 50 and 59 years old with Graves' hyperthyroidism that later progressed to Graves' ophthalmopathy. Input material: blood. The DNA sequence follows: TGTGCCAGCATCCTCGGGGGCTCTGGAAACACCATATATTTT. Its translation is CASILGGSGNTIYF. Supplemented by the reference TRBV2 and TRBJ1-3 proteins around the CDR3, the complete variable domain is EPEVTQTPSHQVTQMGQEVILRCVPISNHLYFYWYRQILGQKVEFLVSFYNNEISEKSEIFDDQFSVERPDGSNFTLKIRSTKLEDSAMYFCASILGGSGNTIYFGEGSWLTVV.